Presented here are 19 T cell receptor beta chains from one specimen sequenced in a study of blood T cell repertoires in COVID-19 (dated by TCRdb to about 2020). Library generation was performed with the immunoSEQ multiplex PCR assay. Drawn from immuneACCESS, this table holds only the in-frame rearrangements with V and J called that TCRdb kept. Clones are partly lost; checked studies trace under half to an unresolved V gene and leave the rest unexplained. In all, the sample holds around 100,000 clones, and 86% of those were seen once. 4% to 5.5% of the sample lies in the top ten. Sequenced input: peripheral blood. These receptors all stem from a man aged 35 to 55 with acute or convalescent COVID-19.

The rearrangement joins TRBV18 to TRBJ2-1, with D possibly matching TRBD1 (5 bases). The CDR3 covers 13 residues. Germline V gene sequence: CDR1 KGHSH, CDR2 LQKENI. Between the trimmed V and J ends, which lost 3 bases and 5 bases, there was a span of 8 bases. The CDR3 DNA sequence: TGTGCCAGCTCACCGGACACAGACAATGAGCAGTTCTTC. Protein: CASSPDTDNEQFF.

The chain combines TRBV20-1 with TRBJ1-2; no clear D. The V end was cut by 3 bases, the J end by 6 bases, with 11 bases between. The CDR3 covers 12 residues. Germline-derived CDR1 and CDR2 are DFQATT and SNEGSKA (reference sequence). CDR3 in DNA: TGCAGTGCTAGTGTCGGGTCTCATGGCTACACCTTC. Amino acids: CSASVGSHGYTF.

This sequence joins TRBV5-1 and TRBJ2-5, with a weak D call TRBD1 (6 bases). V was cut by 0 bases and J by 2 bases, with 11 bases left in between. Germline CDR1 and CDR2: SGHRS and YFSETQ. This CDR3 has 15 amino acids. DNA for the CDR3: TGCGCCAGCAGCTTGGGGCAGGGGATACAAGAGACCCAGTACTTC. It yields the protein CASSLGQGIQETQYF. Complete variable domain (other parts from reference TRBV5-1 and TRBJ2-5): KAGVTQTPRYLIKTRGQQVTLSCSPISGHRSVSWYQQTPGQGLQFLFEYFSETQRNKGNFPGRFSGRQFSNSRSEMNVSTLELGDSALYLCASSLGQGIQETQYFGPGTRLLVL.

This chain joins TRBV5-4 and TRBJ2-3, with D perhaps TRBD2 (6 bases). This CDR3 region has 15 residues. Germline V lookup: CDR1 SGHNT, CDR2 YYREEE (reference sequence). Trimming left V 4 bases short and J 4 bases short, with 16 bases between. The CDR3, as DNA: TGTGCCAGCAGCCCCCCGGGACGCGGGGCAGATACGCAGTATTTT. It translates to CASSPPGRGADTQYF. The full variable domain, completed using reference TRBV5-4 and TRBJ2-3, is ETGVTQSPTHLIKTRGQQVTLRCSSQSGHNTVSWYQQALGQGPQFIFQYYREEENGRGNFPPRFSGLQFPNYSSELNVNALELDDSALYLCASSPPGRGADTQYFGPGTRLTVL.

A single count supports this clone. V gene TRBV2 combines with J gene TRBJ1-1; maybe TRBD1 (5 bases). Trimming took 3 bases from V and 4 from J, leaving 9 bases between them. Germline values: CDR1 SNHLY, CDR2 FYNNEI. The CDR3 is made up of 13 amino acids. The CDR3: CASSDYRGTEAFF. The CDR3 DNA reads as TGTGCCAGCAGTGATTATAGGGGCACTGAAGCTTTCTTT.

This CDR3 is CAWSGLAGASTDTQYF. The CDR3 nucleotides read TGTGCCTGGAGTGGGCTAGCGGGAGCTAGCACAGATACGCAGTATTTT. The chain combines TRBV30 with TRBJ2-3; 10 bases align to TRBD2. CDR1 and CDR2 from the germline V gene are GTSNPN and SVGIG (reference sequence). J was trimmed by 0 bases and V by 1 base; bases with no gene match: 4. This CDR3 has 16 residues.

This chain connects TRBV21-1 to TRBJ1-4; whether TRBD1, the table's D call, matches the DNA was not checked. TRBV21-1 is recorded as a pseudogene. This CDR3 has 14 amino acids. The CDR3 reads CASSKEKKRGKLFF. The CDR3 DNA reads TGTGCCAGCAGCAAAGAGAAGAAGAGGGGGAAACTGTTTTTT.

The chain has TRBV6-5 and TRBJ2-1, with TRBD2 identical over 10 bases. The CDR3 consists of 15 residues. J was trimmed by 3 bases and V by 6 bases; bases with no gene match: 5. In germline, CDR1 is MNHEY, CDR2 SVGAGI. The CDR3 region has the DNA TGTGCCAGCAGAACCGGGACTAGCGTCTACAATGAGCAGTTCTTC. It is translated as CASRTGTSVYNEQFF.

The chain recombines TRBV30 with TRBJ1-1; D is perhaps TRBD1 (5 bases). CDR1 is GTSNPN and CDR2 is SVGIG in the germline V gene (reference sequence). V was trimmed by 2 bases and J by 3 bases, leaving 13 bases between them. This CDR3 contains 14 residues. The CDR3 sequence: CAWSQQQAYTEAFF. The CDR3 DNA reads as TGTGCCTGGAGTCAACAACAGGCGTACACTGAAGCTTTCTTT.

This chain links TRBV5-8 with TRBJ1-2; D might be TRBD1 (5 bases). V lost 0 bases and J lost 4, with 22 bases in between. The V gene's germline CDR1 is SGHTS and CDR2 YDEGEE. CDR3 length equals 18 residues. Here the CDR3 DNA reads TGTGCCAGCAGCTTGGCCGATTGGGGCCCCGGACTACGCTATGGCTACACCTTC. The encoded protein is CASSLADWGPGLRYGYTF.

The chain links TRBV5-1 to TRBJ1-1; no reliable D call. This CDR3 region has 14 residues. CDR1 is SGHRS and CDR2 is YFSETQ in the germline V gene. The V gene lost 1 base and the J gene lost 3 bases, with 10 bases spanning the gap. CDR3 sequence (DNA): TGCGCCAGCAGCTTGATTCAGTCGCACACTGAAGCTTTCTTT. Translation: CASSLIQSHTEAFF. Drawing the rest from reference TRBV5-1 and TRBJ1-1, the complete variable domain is KAGVTQTPRYLIKTRGQQVTLSCSPISGHRSVSWYQQTPGQGLQFLFEYFSETQRNKGNFPGRFSGRQFSNSRSEMNVSTLELGDSALYLCASSLIQSHTEAFFGQGTRLTVV.

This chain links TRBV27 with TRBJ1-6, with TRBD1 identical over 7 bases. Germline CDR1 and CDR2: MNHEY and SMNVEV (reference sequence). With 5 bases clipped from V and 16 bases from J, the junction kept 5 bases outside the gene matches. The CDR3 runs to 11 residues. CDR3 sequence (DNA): TGTGCCAGCAGTAACCGGGACAGTCTCCACTTT. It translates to CASSNRDSLHF.

Written as DNA, the CDR3 is TGTGCCAGCAGATCAGACAGGAACTCTGGAAACACCATATATTTT. Translation: CASRSDRNSGNTIYF. The J gene is TRBJ1-3, the V gene TRBV6-5; TRBD1 is a possible D gene (6 bases). V was cut by 6 bases and J by 0 bases, with 12 bases left in between. The CDR3 contains 15 residues. The germline V gene encodes CDR1 MNHEY and CDR2 SVGAGI.

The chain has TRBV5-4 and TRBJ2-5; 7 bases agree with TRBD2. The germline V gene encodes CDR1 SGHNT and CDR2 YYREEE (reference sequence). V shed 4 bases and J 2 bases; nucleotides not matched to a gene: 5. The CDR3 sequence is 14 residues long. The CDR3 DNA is TGTGCCAGCAGCCCCCTGGGGGGGCAAGAGACCCAGTACTTC. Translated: CASSPLGGQETQYF.

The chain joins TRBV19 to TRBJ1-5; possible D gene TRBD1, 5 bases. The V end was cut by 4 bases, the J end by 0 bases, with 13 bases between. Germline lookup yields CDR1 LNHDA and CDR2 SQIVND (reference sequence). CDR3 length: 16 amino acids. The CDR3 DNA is TGTGCCAGTAGTAGCGCCCGCGGGGCTAGCAATCAGCCCCAGCATTTT. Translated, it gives CASSSARGASNQPQHF.

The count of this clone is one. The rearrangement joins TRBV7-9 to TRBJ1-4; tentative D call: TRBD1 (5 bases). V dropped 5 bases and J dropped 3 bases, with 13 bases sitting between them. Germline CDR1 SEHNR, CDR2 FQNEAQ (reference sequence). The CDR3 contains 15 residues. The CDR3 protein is CASSLSRDANEKLFF. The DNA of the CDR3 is TGTGCCAGCAGCCTTAGCAGGGATGCTAATGAAAAACTGTTTTTT.

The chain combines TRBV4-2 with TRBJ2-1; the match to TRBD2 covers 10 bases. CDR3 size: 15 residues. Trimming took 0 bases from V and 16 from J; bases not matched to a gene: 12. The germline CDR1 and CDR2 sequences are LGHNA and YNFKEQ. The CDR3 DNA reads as TGTGCCAGCAGCCAAGATCAACGGCTAGCGGGAGACCGATTCTTC. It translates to CASSQDQRLAGDRFF.

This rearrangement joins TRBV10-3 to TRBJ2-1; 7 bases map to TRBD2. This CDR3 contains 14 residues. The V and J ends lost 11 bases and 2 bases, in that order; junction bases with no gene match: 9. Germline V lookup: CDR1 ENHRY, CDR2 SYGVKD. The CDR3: CASFGGGAYNEQFF. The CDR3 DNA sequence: TGTGCCTCTTTCGGGGGAGGGGCCTACAATGAGCAGTTCTTC.

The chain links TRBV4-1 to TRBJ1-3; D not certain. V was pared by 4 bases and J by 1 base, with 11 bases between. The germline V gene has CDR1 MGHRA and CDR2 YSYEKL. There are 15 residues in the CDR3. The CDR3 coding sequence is TGCGCCAGCAGCCGCGAGCGGAGTTCTGGAAACACCATATATTTT. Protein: CASSRERSSGNTIYF.